A selection of T cell receptor beta chains follows, all from one sample in a study of blood T cells in healthy people across ages. MiXCR, run by TCRdb on the 5' RACE reads, gives a single entry per CDR3 protein. The table includes hundreds of thousands of distinct CDR3 sequences, roughly 50% detected once. Sequencing was carried out using blood. All receptors come from an elderly man in good health. The CDR3 runs from the conserved cysteine through the conserved F or W. Each record gives: J gene, clone size, V gene, D gene, CDR3 protein, CDR3 DNA. The D gene is left open where the match is weak. Part of the rows lack a size; the others show once, few, many or a class for expanded clones.

J: TRBJ2-1
size: NA
V: TRBV4-2
D: TRBD2
CDR3: CASSQEGGRALGEQFF
DNA: TGTGCCAGCAGCCAAGAAGGAGGGAGGGCCTTAGGTGAGCAGTTCTTC

J: TRBJ1-2
size: few
V: TRBV29-1
D: TRBD1
CDR3: CSAQGGTQSGYTF
DNA: TGCAGCGCACAGGGGGGCACCCAAAGTGGCTACACCTTC

J: TRBJ2-2
size: NA
V: TRBV7-9
D: NA
CDR3: CASSPVNTGELFF
DNA: TGTGCCAGCAGCCCGGTAAACACCGGGGAGCTGTTTTTT

J: TRBJ2-5
size: NA
V: TRBV27
D: TRBD2
CDR3: CASQLAGPLGQETQYF
DNA: TGTGCCAGCCAACTAGCGGGACCCTTGGGGCAAGAGACCCAGTACTTC

J: TRBJ2-3
size: few
V: TRBV2
D: TRBD1
CDR3: CASSDPGQLTDTQYF
DNA: TGTGCCAGCAGTGACCCGGGACAGCTGACAGATACGCAGTATTTT

J: TRBJ1-2
size: once
V: TRBV24-1
D: NA
CDR3: CATSDPAAGGYGYTF
DNA: TGTGCCACCAGTGATCCGGCGGCTGGCGGCTATGGCTACACCTTC

J: TRBJ1-1
size: few
V: TRBV29-1
D: TRBD1
CDR3: CSSYQPGGFAEAFF
DNA: TGCAGCTCTTACCAACCAGGGGGCTTCGCTGAAGCTTTCTTT

J: TRBJ2-1
size: few
V: TRBV13
D: NA
CDR3: CASSQERSSDHNEQFF
DNA: TGTGCCAGCAGTCAAGAAAGATCCTCGGATCACAATGAGCAGTTCTTC

J: TRBJ2-3
size: many
V: TRBV6-5
D: NA
CDR3: CASSRGSTDTQYF
DNA: TGTGCCAGCAGCCGCGGTAGCACAGATACGCAGTATTTT

J: TRBJ1-4
size: NA
V: TRBV7-9
D: TRBD1
CDR3: CASSLSVGTGGLRKNEKLFF
DNA: TGTGCCAGCAGCTTAAGCGTCGGGACAGGGGGCTTGCGGAAGAATGAAAAACTGTTTTTT

J: TRBJ2-4
size: NA
V: TRBV2
D: NA
CDR3: CASSENAPGFIQYF
DNA: TGTGCCAGCAGTGAAAACGCGCCGGGGTTCATTCAGTACTTC

J: TRBJ2-1
size: NA
V: TRBV4-1
D: TRBD2
CDR3: CASSQDLSAAGVGNEQFF
DNA: TGCGCCAGCAGCCAAGATCTGTCGGCAGCGGGAGTAGGGAATGAGCAGTTCTTC

J: TRBJ2-1
size: NA
V: TRBV12-3/TRBV12-4
D: NA
CDR3: CASSLGRREQFF
DNA: TGTGCCAGCAGTTTAGGCCGGAGGGAGCAGTTCTTC

J: TRBJ2-5
size: few
V: TRBV20-1
D: TRBD2
CDR3: CRAPGGPRETQYF
DNA: TGCAGGGCTCCGGGAGGGCCCCGAGAGACCCAGTACTTC

J: TRBJ2-3
size: NA
V: TRBV6-5
D: TRBD2
CDR3: CASSYRGGLSTDTQYF
DNA: TGTGCCAGCAGTTACCGGGGGGGACTTAGCACAGATACGCAGTATTTT

J: TRBJ1-1
size: few
V: TRBV2
D: NA
CDR3: CASTGGSRGGTEAFF
DNA: TGTGCCAGCACGGGGGGGAGTCGGGGCGGCACTGAAGCTTTCTTT

J: TRBJ2-7
size: NA
V: TRBV28
D: NA
CDR3: CASSSTRRAYEQYF
DNA: TGTGCCAGCAGTTCTACCCGCAGGGCCTACGAGCAGTACTTC

J: TRBJ2-7
size: few
V: TRBV2
D: NA
CDR3: CASGMLPYEQYF
DNA: TGTGCCAGCGGCATGCTGCCCTACGAGCAGTACTTC

J: TRBJ2-7
size: NA
V: TRBV20-1
D: NA
CDR3: CSARTRKGTSYEQYF
DNA: TGCAGTGCCCGAACTAGAAAAGGGACCTCCTACGAGCAGTACTTC

J: TRBJ2-3
size: NA
V: TRBV20-1
D: NA
CDR3: CSALPQGDGTDTQYF
DNA: TGCAGTGCCCTCCCACAGGGAGACGGCACAGATACGCAGTATTTT

J: TRBJ2-3
size: once
V: TRBV5-1
D: NA
CDR3: CASSLEPITGNRYAYF
DNA: TGCGCCAGCAGCTTGGAGCCGATTACAGGGAATAGATACGCGTATTTT

J: TRBJ2-1
size: NA
V: TRBV2
D: NA
CDR3: CASSRPQLSYNEQFF
DNA: TGTGCCAGCAGTCGCCCCCAGCTATCCTACAATGAGCAGTTCTTC

J: TRBJ1-1
size: few
V: TRBV29-1
D: NA
CDR3: CSAYSGNTEAFF
DNA: TGCAGCGCTTACAGCGGGAACACTGAAGCTTTCTTT

J: TRBJ2-7
size: NA
V: TRBV5-1
D: NA
CDR3: CASSLLGTSKYEQYF
DNA: TGCGCCAGCAGCTTGCTAGGGACATCGAAGTACGAGCAGTACTTC

J: TRBJ2-7
size: few
V: TRBV7-2
D: TRBD2
CDR3: CASSLVRTSGEQYF
DNA: TGTGCCAGCAGCTTAGTCCGGACTAGCGGGGAGCAGTACTTC

J: TRBJ2-1
size: NA
V: TRBV7-3
D: TRBD1
CDR3: CASRAGQDLSEQFF
DNA: TGTGCCAGCAGGGCGGGACAGGACCTTAGTGAGCAGTTCTTC

J: TRBJ2-3
size: NA
V: TRBV7-9
D: TRBD2
CDR3: CASSQTSGSTDTQYF
DNA: TGTGCCAGCAGTCAAACTAGCGGGAGCACAGATACGCAGTATTTT

J: TRBJ2-7
size: few
V: TRBV27
D: NA
CDR3: CASSLSGYSYEQYF
DNA: TGTGCCAGCAGTTTAAGCGGCTACTCCTACGAGCAGTACTTC

J: TRBJ2-7
size: NA
V: TRBV6-5
D: NA
CDR3: CASRTGVEVYEQYF
DNA: TGTGCCAGCAGGACGGGGGTGGAGGTTTACGAGCAGTACTTC

J: TRBJ2-7
size: few
V: TRBV20-1
D: TRBD2
CDR3: CSGTSGTYEQYF
DNA: TGCAGTGGGACTAGCGGAACCTACGAGCAGTACTTC

J: TRBJ2-1
size: NA
V: TRBV12-3/TRBV12-4
D: NA
CDR3: CASSLGGPFKNEQFF
DNA: TGTGCCAGCAGTTTGGGGGGGCCATTTAAGAATGAGCAGTTCTTC

J: TRBJ2-7
size: few
V: TRBV5-1
D: NA
CDR3: CASSRRFDEQYF
DNA: TGCGCCAGCAGTCGCAGATTCGACGAGCAGTACTTC

J: TRBJ2-4
size: NA
V: TRBV5-5
D: NA
CDR3: CASSTRQIAKNIQYF
DNA: TGTGCCAGCAGCACCCGACAGATAGCCAAAAACATTCAGTACTTC

J: TRBJ2-1
size: few
V: TRBV20-1
D: NA
CDR3: CSARDPSLSYNEQFF
DNA: TGCAGTGCTAGAGATCCCAGCCTATCCTACAATGAGCAGTTCTTC

J: TRBJ1-2
size: NA
V: TRBV12-3/TRBV12-4
D: NA
CDR3: CASRARGAQYGYTF
DNA: TGTGCCAGCAGGGCCCGGGGGGCTCAGTATGGCTACACCTTC

J: TRBJ2-7
size: NA
V: TRBV6-1
D: TRBD1
CDR3: CATNRDRGNYEQYF
DNA: TGTGCCACTAACCGGGACAGGGGAAACTACGAGCAGTACTTC

J: TRBJ2-5
size: NA
V: TRBV29-1
D: NA
CDR3: CSATPGRVDNEQYF
DNA: TGCAGCGCCACTCCGGGAAGGGTCGACAATGAGCAGTACTTC

J: TRBJ2-3
size: few
V: TRBV9
D: TRBD1
CDR3: CASSPGTGASTDTQYF
DNA: TGTGCCAGCAGCCCAGGGACAGGGGCCAGCACAGATACGCAGTATTTT

J: TRBJ2-1
size: NA
V: TRBV29-1
D: NA
CDR3: CSVEVGGRLIGDEQFF
DNA: TGCAGCGTTGAAGTAGGTGGGCGTCTTATTGGGGATGAGCAGTTCTTC

J: TRBJ2-7
size: few
V: TRBV10-3
D: TRBD2
CDR3: CAISENLAGNSYEQYF
DNA: TGTGCCATCAGTGAGAACCTAGCGGGAAATTCCTACGAGCAGTACTTC

J: TRBJ1-1
size: few
V: TRBV6-1
D: NA
CDR3: CASTTGQVGTEAFF
DNA: TGTGCCAGCACTACTGGTCAGGTTGGCACTGAAGCTTTCTTT

J: TRBJ1-5
size: NA
V: TRBV29-1
D: TRBD1
CDR3: CSVETGRDQPQHF
DNA: TGCAGCGTGGAGACAGGGCGGGATCAGCCCCAGCATTTT

J: TRBJ2-4
size: few
V: TRBV9
D: TRBD2
CDR3: CASSVDVGGSKNIQYF
DNA: TGTGCCAGCAGCGTAGATGTGGGGGGGTCCAAAAACATTCAGTACTTC

J: TRBJ2-5
size: once
V: TRBV11-2
D: NA
CDR3: CASSPLAGVIETQYF
DNA: TGTGCCAGCAGCCCCTTAGCAGGAGTCATAGAGACCCAGTACTTC

J: TRBJ2-5
size: NA
V: TRBV24-1
D: TRBD2
CDR3: CATSRRGRETQYF
DNA: TGTGCCACCAGTCGGCGGGGGAGAGAGACCCAGTACTTC

J: TRBJ2-2
size: NA
V: TRBV12-3/TRBV12-4
D: NA
CDR3: CASRSDERVGELFF
DNA: TGTGCCAGCAGGTCGGACGAGCGGGTCGGGGAGCTGTTTTTT

J: TRBJ1-5
size: NA
V: TRBV28
D: NA
CDR3: CASRELGQPQHF
DNA: TGTGCCAGCAGAGAACTTGGTCAGCCCCAGCATTTT

J: TRBJ2-2
size: NA
V: TRBV14
D: NA
CDR3: CASSQGGTNTGELFF
DNA: TGTGCCAGCAGCCAAGGAGGGACGAACACCGGGGAGCTGTTTTTT

J: TRBJ2-5
size: NA
V: TRBV18
D: NA
CDR3: CASSPMAAPQETQYF
DNA: TGTGCCAGCTCCCCCATGGCGGCGCCTCAAGAGACCCAGTACTTC

J: TRBJ1-2
size: few
V: TRBV2
D: NA
CDR3: CASGNGPHGYTF
DNA: TGTGCCAGCGGAAACGGGCCTCATGGCTACACCTTC

J: TRBJ2-1
size: NA
V: TRBV20-1
D: NA
CDR3: CSARREQGLNYNEQFF
DNA: TGCAGTGCTCGTCGAGAACAGGGTCTTAATTACAATGAGCAGTTCTTC

J: TRBJ2-3
size: NA
V: TRBV20-1
D: NA
CDR3: CSARDAGLHRYAYF
DNA: TGCAGTGCTAGAGATGCAGGGTTGCACAGATACGCGTATTTT

J: TRBJ2-3
size: NA
V: TRBV11-2
D: TRBD1
CDR3: CASSLIRDRYAYF
DNA: TGTGCCAGCAGCTTAATTCGGGACAGATACGCGTATTTT

J: TRBJ2-1
size: NA
V: TRBV7-2
D: NA
CDR3: CASSLAGPLHYNEQFF
DNA: TGTGCCAGCAGCTTAGCCGGCCCGTTACACTACAATGAGCAGTTCTTC

J: TRBJ2-2
size: NA
V: TRBV7-9
D: TRBD1
CDR3: CASSSMAKQQGKDTGELFF
DNA: TGTGCCAGCAGCTCTATGGCCAAGCAACAGGGGAAGGACACCGGGGAGCTGTTTTTT